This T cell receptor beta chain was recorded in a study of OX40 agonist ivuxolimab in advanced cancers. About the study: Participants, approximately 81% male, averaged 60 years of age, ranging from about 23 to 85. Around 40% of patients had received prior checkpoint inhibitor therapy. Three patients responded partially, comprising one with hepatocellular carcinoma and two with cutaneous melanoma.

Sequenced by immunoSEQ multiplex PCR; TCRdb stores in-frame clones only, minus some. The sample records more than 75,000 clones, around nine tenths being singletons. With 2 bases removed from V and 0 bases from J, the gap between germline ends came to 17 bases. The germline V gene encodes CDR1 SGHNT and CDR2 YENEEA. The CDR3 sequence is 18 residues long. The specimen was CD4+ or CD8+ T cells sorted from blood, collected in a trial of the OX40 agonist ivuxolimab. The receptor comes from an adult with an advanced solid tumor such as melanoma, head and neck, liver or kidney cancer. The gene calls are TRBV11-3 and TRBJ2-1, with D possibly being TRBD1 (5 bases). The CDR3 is CASSLTRTRLSSYNEQFF. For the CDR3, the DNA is TGTGCCAGCAGCTTAACCCGGACACGATTAAGCTCCTACAATGAGCAGTTCTTC.